These 15 T cell receptor beta chains came from one sample sequenced in a study of control samples from healthy donors and cancer patients. Sequencing used immunoSEQ multiplex PCR; TCRdb keeps in-frame clones, though not all of them. The sample includes about 39,000 clones, 70% to 90% of them seen just once. Sequencing used blood. The receptors were sampled from a man between 60 and 75 years old in good health.

On this clone itself: At the DNA level, this CDR3 is encoded by other sequences in the same sample as well. The chain is built from TRBV3-1 (or the pseudogene TRBV3-2) and TRBJ2-1; the D is unclear. Germline loops: CDR1 LGHDT, CDR2 YNNKEL (reference sequence). The length of the CDR3 is 14 residues. Trimming removed 2 bases at V and 7 bases at J, with 12 bases between. CDR3 in amino acids: CASSQPPEANEQFF. CDR3 bases: TGTGCCAGCAGCCAACCCCCGGAAGCAAATGAGCAGTTCTTC.

The V call is TRBV7-2, the J call TRBJ2-1, with 11 nucleotides matching TRBD2. The V gene end was trimmed by 1 base and the J gene end by 6 bases; junction bases not matched to a gene: 5. Germline CDR1 reads SGHTA; CDR2 reads FQGNSA. The CDR3 has 16 residues. The CDR3 loop reads CASSLGYSGGANEQFF. CDR3 DNA: TGTGCCAGCAGCTTAGGGTATAGCGGGGGGGCCAATGAGCAGTTCTTC.

The V and J genes are TRBV28 and TRBJ2-2; tentatively, D is TRBD2 (6 bases). Germline CDR1 and CDR2: MDHEN and SYDVKM. Trimming took off 8 bases at V and 3 bases at J, with 10 bases between the two ends. The CDR3 extends over 13 amino acids. CDR3 sequence reads: CASGGAYTGELFF. CDR3 coding DNA: TGTGCCAGCGGCGGGGCCTACACCGGGGAGCTGTTTTTT.

The V call is TRBV5-1, the J call TRBJ1-5; TRBD1 agrees at 11 bases. Losses at the gene ends were 0 bases for V and 0 bases for J; bases not matched to a gene: 2. This CDR3 has 17 residues. Germline V gene sequence: CDR1 SGHRS, CDR2 YFSETQ. The CDR3 region is CASSLEGTGGSNQPQHF. CDR3 sequence (DNA): TGCGCCAGCAGCTTGGAGGGGACAGGGGGTAGCAATCAGCCCCAGCATTTT.

CDR3 in amino acids: CASSLTSQNIQYF. The CDR3 bases are TGTGCCAGCTCCTTGACTAGCCAAAACATTCAGTACTTC. The chain recombines TRBV11-2 with TRBJ2-4; 7 bases fit TRBD2. Trimming took 8 bases from V and 5 from J; bases not matched to a gene: 6. Per the germline V gene, CDR1 is SGHAT and CDR2 is FQNNGV. This CDR3 spans 13 amino acids.

The gene calls are TRBV18 and TRBJ2-6; D not certain. CDR1 is KGHSH, CDR2 LQKENI, per germline. This CDR3 spans 14 amino acids. V was pared by 6 bases and J by 6 bases, with 12 bases between. The CDR3 is CASSPGRQANVLTF. CDR3 coding DNA: TGTGCCAGCTCCCCGGGCCGACAGGCCAACGTCCTGACTTTC.

This chain links TRBV7-9 with TRBJ1-1; 11 nucleotides agree with TRBD1. V lost 0 bases to trimming and J lost 4 bases; unmatched junction nucleotides: 4. The CDR3 runs 16 residues. Germline-derived CDR1 and CDR2 are SEHNR and FQNEAQ (reference sequence). The chain's CDR3 is CASSLAAGTGGTEAFF. The CDR3 DNA reads TGTGCCAGCAGCTTAGCGGCCGGGACAGGGGGCACTGAAGCTTTCTTT.

This clone was found once. The chain couples TRBV6-5 to TRBJ2-5; D is unresolved. Per germline, CDR1 MNHEY and CDR2 SVGAGI. CDR3 length: 13 amino acids. The V end lost 0 bases, the J end lost 3 bases, and 5 bases lay between the germline ends. The CDR3 protein is CASSYSHEETQYF. As DNA, the CDR3 is TGTGCCAGCAGTTACTCCCATGAAGAGACCCAGTACTTC.

This clone has more than one count but fewer than ten. The gene calls are TRBV27 and TRBJ1-1; D call uncertain. Germline lookup yields CDR1 MNHEY and CDR2 SMNVEV (reference sequence). This CDR3 is built from 18 residues. Trimming shortened V by 2 bases and J by 4 bases, and 23 bases separated the two germline ends. CDR3 residues: CASSLRSAARRFTTEAFF. CDR3 DNA: TGTGCCAGCAGTTTAAGGTCGGCAGCAAGGCGGTTCACCACTGAAGCTTTCTTT.

The chain couples TRBV2 to TRBJ1-1; no clear D gene. CDR3 length equals 15 residues. V lost 3 bases and J lost 0, with 11 bases in between. CDR1 is SNHLY and CDR2 is FYNNEI in the germline V gene. CDR3 sequence (DNA): TGTGCCAGCAGTGATTCCGGCCGTATGAACACTGAAGCTTTCTTT. Protein product: CASSDSGRMNTEAFF.

The chain links TRBV4-1 to TRBJ2-7, with unresolved D. CDR1 MGHRA and CDR2 YSYEKL come from the germline V gene. V lost 1 base and J lost 4, with 11 bases in between. The CDR3 is made up of 14 amino acids. The CDR3: CASSQAVVQYEQYF. For the CDR3, the DNA is TGCGCCAGCAGCCAAGCCGTAGTGCAGTACGAGCAGTACTTC.

The CDR3: CASRRTSGSDTQYF. The CDR3 DNA reads as TGTGCCAGCAGACGGACTAGCGGGAGCGATACGCAGTATTTT. V gene TRBV2 combines with J gene TRBJ2-3, with 13 bases fitting TRBD2. The CDR3 covers 14 residues. The V gene end was trimmed by 6 bases and the J gene end by 6 bases; junction bases not matched to a gene: 3. Germline V gene sequence: CDR1 SNHLY, CDR2 FYNNEI.

This clone came up once. V and J are TRBV7-2 and TRBJ2-3; D perhaps matches TRBD2 (5 bases). The CDR3 runs to 14 residues. Trimming left V 3 bases short and J 8 bases short, with 15 bases between. CDR1 and CDR2 (germline): SGHTA, FQGNSA. In nucleotides, the CDR3 is TGTGCCAGCAGCTTTACCTTTAGCGACCGTACGCAGTATTTT. Protein product: CASSFTFSDRTQYF.

Regarding this clone: The junction does not match germline at one end; this may be a read error. The same CDR3 also results from other DNA sequences found in this sample. V usage is TRBV5-1 and J usage is TRBJ1-2; D is uncertain. This CDR3 is built from 15 residues. Germline V lookup: CDR1 SGHRS, CDR2 YFSETQ. The CDR3 here is CASSAGYATNYGYTF. In nucleotides, the CDR3 is TGCGCCAGCAGTGCAGGATATGCCACTAACTACGGCTACACCTTC.

V is TRBV7-9 and J is TRBJ2-1; 9 bases agree with TRBD2. The germline V gene encodes CDR1 SEHNR and CDR2 FQNEAQ (reference sequence). The CDR3 consists of 15 residues. The ends lost 7 bases at V and 5 bases at J; junction bases unmatched: 9. The CDR3: CASNGGGALDNEQFF. The CDR3, as DNA: TGTGCCAGCAACGGCGGGGGGGCTTTAGACAATGAGCAGTTCTTC.